This T cell receptor (beta chain) was profiled in a study of cytomegalovirus exposure and HLA in healthy donors. This clone was found once. The CDR3 sequence is 14 residues long. Trimming took 4 bases from V and 0 from J, leaving 4 bases between them. Germline CDR1 MDHEN, CDR2 SYDVKM. The PCR contained 60 Vbeta and 13 Jbeta primers. The table came from immunoSEQ multiplex PCR; TCRdb's copy has only in-frame clones and leaves some out. The sample lists approximately 150,000 clones, 75% occurring once. The sequenced material came from PBMCs. The chain uses TRBV28 and TRBJ1-6, with unresolved D. The receptor comes from a man aged 35-49 years in good health and CMV-seronegative. The CDR3 DNA reads TGTGCCAGCAGTTCGAGCTCCTATAATTCACCCCTCCACTTT. Amino acids: CASSSSSYNSPLHF.